A single sample is the source of the 9 T cell receptor beta chains below, sequenced in a study of beta chain features in type 1 diabetes. TCRB transcripts that were expressed got sequenced, as all of the isolated RNA had been reverse transcribed. This table comes from immunoSEQ multiplex PCR, and its TCRdb copy is limited to in-frame clones, with some not included. Here the sample spans about 260,000 clones, about 71% being singletons. Sequencing was done on a sample of naive CD4+ T cells from blood. The source of these receptors is a young man in good health.

This clone came up once. The chain employs TRBV30 and TRBJ2-7; maybe TRBD1 (6 bases). The CDR3 loop spans 16 amino acids. Trimming took 2 bases from V and 6 from J, leaving 23 bases between them. Germline V gene data show CDR1 as GTSNPN and CDR2 as SVGIG (reference sequence). The CDR3 bases are TGTGCCTGGAGTAAGGGGGACCCTCTCACTAGTCGCGAGCAGTACTTC. Translation gives CAWSKGDPLTSREQYF.

The chain combines TRBV2 with TRBJ1-1; D perhaps matches TRBD1 (5 bases). CDR1 SNHLY and CDR2 FYNNEI come from the germline V gene. The CDR3 length is 13 residues. Trimming took off 3 bases at V and 3 bases at J, with 8 bases between the two ends. This CDR3 is CASSDGRDTEAFF. For the CDR3, the DNA is TGTGCCAGCAGTGACGGCAGGGACACTGAAGCTTTCTTT.

The rearrangement joins TRBV7-9 to TRBJ2-5; 10 bases match TRBD1. Germline-derived CDR1 and CDR2 are SEHNR and FQNEAQ (reference sequence). The junction had 10 bases not matched to a gene; V was cut back by 4 bases and J by 5 bases. The CDR3 length is 16 residues. The CDR3 is CASSSGRTGGYETQYF. The CDR3 nucleotides read TGTGCCAGCAGCTCCGGCCGGACAGGGGGTTATGAGACCCAGTACTTC.

This rearrangement joins TRBV28 to TRBJ2-5, with no clear D. There are 11 residues in the CDR3. CDR1 is MDHEN, CDR2 SYDVKM, per germline. V shed 4 bases and J shed 5 bases, with 5 bases lying between them. DNA of the CDR3: TGTGCCAGCAGTTATAGGGAGACCCAGTACTTC. It yields the protein CASSYRETQYF.

The rearrangement uses TRBV29-1 and TRBJ1-1; unclear D gene. Deletions cut 6 bases from V and 8 bases from J, with 22 bases between. The CDR3 consists of 14 residues. From germline, CDR1 is SQVTM and CDR2 ANQGSEA. CDR3 loop: CSVAPLAVLGEAFF. CDR3 sequence (DNA): TGCAGCGTGGCCCCATTGGCGGTCCTAGGAGAAGCTTTCTTT.

This chain connects TRBV5-4 to TRBJ2-3, with D maybe TRBD1 (6 bases). Germline lookup yields CDR1 SGHNT and CDR2 YYREEE (reference sequence). Between the trimmed V and J ends, which lost 2 bases and 2 bases, there was a span of 12 bases. The CDR3 loop spans 15 amino acids. The CDR3 nucleotides are TGTGCCAGCAGCTTTCTGGACAGAACCACAGATACGCAGTATTTT. Translated: CASSFLDRTTDTQYF. The whole variable domain, filled in from reference TRBV5-4 and TRBJ2-3, reads ETGVTQSPTHLIKTRGQQVTLRCSSQSGHNTVSWYQQALGQGPQFIFQYYREEENGRGNFPPRFSGLQFPNYSSELNVNALELDDSALYLCASSFLDRTTDTQYFGPGTRLTVL.

J is TRBJ1-5 and V is TRBV29-1, with a tentative D call TRBD1 (5 bases). Trimming cost V 5 bases and J 3 bases, with 11 bases left between them. CDR1 SQVTM and CDR2 ANQGSEA come from the germline V gene. CDR3 length: 13 amino acids. CDR3 loop: CSVRWGINQPQHF. The CDR3 DNA is TGCAGCGTTCGGTGGGGGATCAATCAGCCCCAGCATTTT.

This sequence joins TRBV27 and TRBJ2-7; 12 bases match TRBD2. With V trimmed by 3 bases and J by 4 bases, 4 bases remained unmatched. Germline CDR1 MNHEY, CDR2 SMNVEV (reference sequence). The CDR3 has 15 amino acids. As DNA, the CDR3 is TGTGCCAGCAGTTTCGGGACTAGCGGGCTATACGAGCAGTACTTC. Amino acid sequence: CASSFGTSGLYEQYF.

The V gene is TRBV30, the J gene TRBJ2-5; a weak D match, TRBD1 (6 bases). V was cut by 2 bases and J by 0 bases, with 10 bases left in between. The CDR3 length is 14 residues. Germline lookup yields CDR1 GTSNPN and CDR2 SVGIG (reference sequence). The CDR3 sequence: CAWSMGTNQETQYF. DNA of the CDR3: TGTGCCTGGAGTATGGGGACAAACCAAGAGACCCAGTACTTC. Filled out from reference TRBV30 and TRBJ2-5, the complete variable domain reads SQTIHQWPATLVQPVGSPLSLECTVEGTSNPNLYWYRQAAGRGLQLLFYSVGIGQISSEVPQNLSASRPQDRQFILSSKKLLLSDSGFYLCAWSMGTNQETQYFGPGTRLLVL.